A single sample is the source of the 10 T cell receptor beta chains below, sequenced in a study of blood T cell repertoires in COVID-19 (dated by TCRdb to about 2020). The method behind the library was the immunoSEQ multiplex PCR assay. The clones in this table, taken by TCRdb from immuneACCESS, are in-frame only. Not every clone is retained; where verified, under half of the shortfall comes from an unresolved V gene, and the cause of the rest is unknown. The sample yields around 150,000 clones; about 74% were counted once. The ten top clones hold roughly 8% of the sample. The specimen was peripheral blood. These receptors were collected from a man between 60 and 75 years old with acute or convalescent COVID-19.

V usage is TRBV7-2 and J usage is TRBJ2-5; 13 bases map to TRBD2. CDR1 and CDR2 from the germline V gene are SGHTA and FQGNSA. J was trimmed by 4 bases and V by 5 bases; bases with no gene match: 4. This CDR3 region has 15 residues. CDR3 DNA sequence: TGTGCCAGCAGCAAGGGACTAGCGGGGAGAGAGACCCAGTACTTC. It is translated as CASSKGLAGRETQYF.

The chain carries TRBV29-1 and TRBJ1-5; D perhaps matches TRBD1 (6 bases). The germline gives CDR1 SQVTM, CDR2 ANQGSEA. Between the trimmed V and J ends, which lost 4 bases and 2 bases, there was a span of 6 bases. This CDR3 has 12 residues. The CDR3 DNA reads as TGCAGCGTTGGACAGGGCAATCAGCCCCAGCATTTT. Translation: CSVGQGNQPQHF.

The chain is built from TRBV6-1 and TRBJ2-4; the match to TRBD2 covers 12 bases. Germline CDR1 and CDR2: MNHNS and SASEGT. The V segment lost 4 bases and the J segment 0 bases; nucleotides outside the gene matches: 4. The CDR3 has 17 amino acids. CDR3 sequence: CASSVETSGGAKNIQYF. CDR3 in DNA: TGTGCCAGCAGTGTGGAGACTAGCGGGGGAGCCAAAAACATTCAGTACTTC.

This chain connects TRBV5-1 to TRBJ2-1; 12 bases line up with TRBD2. The germline V gene has CDR1 SGHRS and CDR2 YFSETQ. The CDR3 has 16 amino acids. J gave up 4 bases and V 4 bases, and 6 bases lay outside the gene matches. The CDR3 DNA follows: TGCGCCAGCAGCCAGACCGGGACTAGCGGGTACAATGAGCAGTTCTTC. Translating gives CASSQTGTSGYNEQFF.

The chain has TRBV11-2 and TRBJ2-5; a weak D match, TRBD1 (6 bases). This CDR3 contains 17 residues. The V gene lost 2 bases and the J gene lost 1 base, with 17 bases spanning the gap. Germline-derived CDR1 and CDR2 are SGHAT and FQNNGV. CDR3 sequence: CASSLIMVRTAQETQYF. CDR3 nucleotides: TGTGCCAGCAGCTTAATTATGGTTCGGACAGCCCAAGAGACCCAGTACTTC.

This chain uses TRBV6-5 with TRBJ1-2, with D possibly TRBD1 on 5 matching bases. Per germline, CDR1 MNHEY and CDR2 SVGAGI. V was pared by 6 bases and J by 7 bases, with 9 bases between. The CDR3 runs 11 residues. CDR3 coding DNA: TGTGCCAGCAGGGACGGGGGTGGCTACACCTTC. It codes for CASRDGGGYTF.

The chain recombines TRBV3-1 (or the pseudogene TRBV3-2) with TRBJ1-3; D is ambiguous. Germline-derived CDR1 and CDR2 are LGHDT and YNNKEL (reference sequence). Trimming took off 5 bases at V and 0 bases at J, with 11 bases between the two ends. The CDR3 runs to 15 residues. CDR3 amino acids: CASSSGSFSGNTIYF. CDR3 DNA sequence: TGTGCCAGCAGCTCCGGGTCTTTCTCTGGAAACACCATATATTTT.

This chain joins TRBV19 and TRBJ2-1; D might be TRBD2 (7 bases). This CDR3 has 15 amino acids. Germline V gene sequence: CDR1 LNHDA, CDR2 SQIVND (reference sequence). V dropped 10 bases and J dropped 3 bases, with 19 bases sitting between them. CDR3 bases: TGTGCCACTACCCCGGAGGGGGGGAACTACAATGAGCAGTTCTTC. The encoded protein is CATTPEGGNYNEQFF.

This clone was detected ten times or more. This sequence joins TRBV7-8 and TRBJ1-4; 7 bases line up with TRBD1. J gave up 7 bases and V 5 bases, and 7 bases lay outside the gene matches. CDR3 length: 14 residues. Germline V CDR1 and CDR2: SGHVS, FQNEAQ. As DNA, the CDR3 is TGTGCCAGCAGCGGTAGGGGGCGAGGTGAAAAACTGTTTTTT. It yields the protein CASSGRGRGEKLFF.

The gene calls are TRBV4-3 and TRBJ2-5; a weak D match, TRBD2 (5 bases). CDR1 LGHNA and CDR2 YSLEER come from the germline V gene. The CDR3 is 16 amino acids. V lost 1 base to trimming and J lost 1 base, with 13 bases between them. The CDR3 protein is CASSQVGSSSQETQYF. For the CDR3, the DNA is TGCGCCAGCAGCCAAGTGGGGAGCTCTTCCCAAGAGACCCAGTACTTC.